These 12 T cell receptor beta chains were all obtained from the same sample, sequenced in a study of early T cells in non-severe SARS-CoV-2 infection. TCRdb re-called the 5' RACE reads through MiXCR, storing one row per CDR3 protein. The table lists tens of thousands of distinct CDR3 sequences, under 5% of them singletons. The source material was whole blood. These receptors were taken from an adult who was a healthcare worker with PCR-confirmed SARS-CoV-2 infection or an uninfected control (not recorded which).

V is TRBV6-6 and J is TRBJ1-1; D remains ambiguous. V lost 2 bases and J 5 bases, leaving 15 bases between the germline ends. This CDR3 region has 15 residues. Germline CDR1 is MNHNY and CDR2 is SVGAGI (reference sequence). CDR3 DNA sequence: TGTGCCAGCAGTTACCTCTCCGGCATATATACTGAAGCTTTCTTT. Amino acids: CASSYLSGIYTEAFF.

This clonotype was observed at least ten times. CDR3 region: CASSLEGRGTDTQYF. CDR3 bases: TGTGCCAGCAGCTTGGAGGGGAGAGGCACAGATACGCAGTATTTT. The rearrangement uses TRBV5-6 and TRBJ2-3, with D perhaps assigned TRBD1 or TRBD2 (5 bases each). With 0 bases removed from V and 1 base from J, the gap between germline ends came to 9 bases. The CDR3 is 15 amino acids. Germline loops: CDR1 SGHDT, CDR2 YYEEEE.

There are many counts of this clonotype. The V gene is TRBV3-1, the J gene TRBJ1-2, with D maybe TRBD1 (5 bases). CDR1 LGHDT and CDR2 YNNKEL come from the germline V gene (reference sequence). The CDR3 is made up of 14 amino acids. The V and J ends lost 0 bases and 8 bases respectively, with 13 bases between them. CDR3 in amino acids: CASSQDWRGQGYTF. CDR3 coding DNA: TGTGCCAGCAGCCAAGATTGGAGGGGCCAGGGCTACACCTTC. The full variable domain, with the rest looked up from reference TRBV3-1 and TRBJ1-2, is DTAVSQTPKYLVTQMGNDKSIKCEQNLGHDTMYWYKQDSKKFLKIMFSYNNKELIINETVPNRFSPKSPDKAHLNLHINSLELGDSAVYFCASSQDWRGQGYTFGSGTRLTVV.

This clonotype was detected many times. The chain couples TRBV20-1 to TRBJ1-2; 9 bases align to TRBD1. CDR3 length equals 13 residues. CDR1 and CDR2 (germline): DFQATT, SNEGSKA (reference sequence). The V and J ends lost 5 bases and 3 bases, in that order; junction bases with no gene match: 4. The CDR3 spells CSAGTGTYYGYTF. CDR3 nucleotide sequence: TGCAGTGCTGGGACAGGGACTTACTATGGCTACACCTTC.

This clonotype was detected only a few times. The rearrangement uses TRBV7-9 and TRBJ2-7; weak D call: TRBD1 (5 bases). V was pared by 2 bases and J by 2 bases, with 10 bases between. This CDR3 is built from 14 residues. CDR1 is SEHNR, CDR2 FQNEAQ, per germline (reference sequence). For the CDR3, the DNA is TGTGCCAGCAGCTTACTTTCAGGGACCTACGAGCAGTACTTC. Translating it yields CASSLLSGTYEQYF.

This clonotype was recorded a few times. The chain joins TRBV6-5 to TRBJ2-3; D is possibly TRBD1 or TRBD2 (7 bases each). There are 14 residues in the CDR3. The V and J ends lost 7 bases and 3 bases respectively, with 14 bases between them. Germline V CDR1 and CDR2: MNHEY, SVGAGI. CDR3 amino acids: CASTRGGETDTQYF. The CDR3 nucleotides are TGTGCCAGCACCAGGGGGGGGGAGACAGATACGCAGTATTTT.

This clonotype turned up a few times. The chain combines TRBV7-2 with TRBJ2-3, with 9 positions matching TRBD2. V was clipped by 5 bases and J by 5 bases; unmatched bases: 5. The CDR3 contains 14 residues. The V gene's germline CDR1 is SGHTA and CDR2 FQGNSA. CDR3 sequence reads: CASSGSGGIDTQYF. The CDR3 bases are TGTGCCAGCAGCGGCAGCGGGGGGATAGATACGCAGTATTTT.

This clonotype appeared many times. The rearrangement joins TRBV5-6 to TRBJ2-7; D unclear. Germline loops: CDR1 SGHDT, CDR2 YYEEEE. There are 15 residues in the CDR3. V was clipped by 5 bases and J by 6 bases, with 21 bases between them. CDR3 DNA sequence: TGTGCCAGCAGTTATGGTGGGCCGTATCTCCGCGAGCAGTACTTC. Protein product: CASSYGGPYLREQYF.

This clonotype was recorded many times. The DNA of the CDR3 is TGCAGTGCTAGAGAAGAGCAGCCTGGCTACACCTTC. Protein product: CSAREEQPGYTF. The gene calls are TRBV20-1 and TRBJ1-2, with D hard to call. V lost 0 bases to trimming and J lost 7 bases, with 9 bases between them. CDR1 and CDR2 (germline): DFQATT, SNEGSKA (reference sequence). This CDR3 region has 12 residues.

This clonotype was recorded at least ten times. The V gene is TRBV4-1, the J gene TRBJ1-2, with TRBD1 identical over 7 bases. Germline V gene lookup returns CDR1 MGHRA and CDR2 YSYEKL. The ends lost 4 bases at V and 0 bases at J; junction bases unmatched: 8. This CDR3 has 16 residues. The CDR3 DNA is TGCGCCAGCAGCCGCACACAGGGGCAAGCTAACTATGGCTACACCTTC. This sequence encodes CASSRTQGQANYGYTF.

In this sample, this clonotype turned up a few times. This chain joins TRBV20-1 and TRBJ2-7, with D perhaps given as TRBD1 or TRBD2 (5 bases each). Trimming removed 6 bases at V and 0 bases at J, with 12 bases between. This CDR3 comprises 13 residues. CDR1 is DFQATT, CDR2 SNEGSKA, per germline (reference sequence). As DNA, the CDR3 is TGCAGTGCCGTGGGGACGAGCTCCTACGAGCAGTACTTC. Encoded protein: CSAVGTSSYEQYF.

This clonotype was detected ten times or more. The chain uses TRBV4-2 and TRBJ2-1; a possible D gene is TRBD1 (5 bases). In germline, CDR1 is LGHNA, CDR2 YNFKEQ. This CDR3 spans 13 amino acids. V was pared by 1 base and J by 10 bases, with 11 bases between. CDR3 sequence (DNA): TGTGCCAGCAGCCAAGGACAGACACTGGAGCAGTTCTTC. This gives the protein CASSQGQTLEQFF.